These 22 T cell receptor beta chains originate from one sample sequenced in a study of lymphopenia after photon versus proton radiotherapy. TCRdb's copy holds only in-frame clones and misses some; the assay was immunoSEQ multiplex PCR. The table includes 45,000 to 65,000 clones, more than 70% detected once. The sample here was peripheral blood, taken from a patient treated with photon-based radiotherapy. The receptors were gathered from a middle-aged man with gastric cancer.

J is TRBJ1-1 and V is TRBV25-1; D is perhaps TRBD1 (5 bases). The CDR3 loop spans 14 amino acids. V was shortened by 1 base and J by 7 bases, with 13 bases between the two germline ends. Germline V gene lookup returns CDR1 MGHDK and CDR2 SYGVNS. DNA of the CDR3: TGTGCCAGCAGTGAATCGAGGGGAAGGAGTGAAGCTTTCTTT. This encodes CASSESRGRSEAFF.

The rearrangement joins TRBV19 to TRBJ2-1; D remains unclear. Deletions cut 5 bases from V and 6 bases from J, with 5 bases between. Germline V gene data show CDR1 as LNHDA and CDR2 as SQIVND (reference sequence). The CDR3 is 11 residues long. CDR3 DNA sequence: TGTGCCAGTAGTTCTCGCAATGAGCAGTTCTTC. This translates into CASSSRNEQFF.

V gene TRBV2 combines with J gene TRBJ2-1, with 8 bases identical to TRBD2. V dropped 5 bases and J dropped 3; count of bases not matched to a gene: 9. This CDR3 region has 16 residues. Germline V gives CDR1 SNHLY, CDR2 FYNNEI. CDR3 in DNA: TGTGCCAGCAGTCCTAATAGCGGGAACCTCTACAATGAGCAGTTCTTC. Its protein is CASSPNSGNLYNEQFF. The complete variable domain, with remaining parts taken from reference TRBV2 and TRBJ2-1, reads EPEVTQTPSHQVTQMGQEVILRCVPISNHLYFYWYRQILGQKVEFLVSFYNNEISEKSEIFDDQFSVERPDGSNFTLKIRSTKLEDSAMYFCASSPNSGNLYNEQFFGPGTRLTVL.

This sequence joins TRBV9 and TRBJ2-5, with 7 bases lining up with TRBD2. CDR1 and CDR2 (germline): SGDLS, YYNGEE. Trimming removed 4 bases from V and 4 bases from J; junction bases left unmatched: 10. The length of the CDR3 is 15 residues. The CDR3 sequence is CASSPAGTNLETQYF. CDR3 nucleotide sequence: TGTGCCAGCAGCCCCGCCGGGACTAACTTAGAGACCCAGTACTTC.

Written as DNA, the CDR3 is TGTGCCAGCAGCCAGTCCAGCTATGGCTACACCTTC. Residues: CASSQSSYGYTF. The chain carries TRBV14 and TRBJ1-2; D is uncertain. V lost 3 bases to trimming and J lost 4 bases, with 6 bases between them. Germline loops: CDR1 SGHDN, CDR2 FVKESK. This CDR3 spans 12 amino acids. Combining the CDR3 with reference TRBV14 and TRBJ1-2 gives the whole variable domain EAGVTQFPSHSVIEKGQTVTLRCDPISGHDNLYWYRRVMGKEIKFLLHFVKESKQDESGMPNNRFLAERTGGTYSTLKVQPAELEDSGVYFCASSQSSYGYTFGSGTRLTVV.

The chain uses TRBV5-8 and TRBJ2-3; D uncertain. The V gene lost 4 bases and the J gene lost 7 bases, with 7 bases spanning the gap. In germline, CDR1 is SGHTS, CDR2 YDEGEE. The length of the CDR3 is 11 residues. The CDR3 protein is CASSVGNTQYF. The CDR3 DNA sequence: TGTGCCAGCAGCGTAGGAAATACGCAGTATTTT.

V is TRBV28 and J is TRBJ2-1; 10 positions agree with TRBD2. The CDR3 loop spans 17 amino acids. CDR1 and CDR2 (germline): MDHEN, SYDVKM. With 5 bases clipped from V and 8 bases from J, the junction kept 15 bases outside the gene matches. Here the CDR3 reads CASSNSARLAGDDEQFF. DNA of the CDR3: TGTGCCAGCAGTAACTCGGCCCGTCTAGCGGGAGATGATGAGCAGTTCTTC.

The genes are TRBV6-6 and TRBJ2-1, with 10 positions matching TRBD2. This CDR3 region has 15 residues. V shed 6 bases and J 9 bases; nucleotides not matched to a gene: 11. Germline assignment: CDR1 MNHNY and CDR2 SVGAGI (reference sequence). DNA of the CDR3: TGTGCCAGCAGAGTAGCGGGAGGTCCAAGGGGTGAGCAGTTCTTC. It codes for CASRVAGGPRGEQFF.

The chain uses TRBV27 and TRBJ1-1; tentatively, D is TRBD1 (6 bases). Germline V lookup: CDR1 MNHEY, CDR2 SMNVEV (reference sequence). This CDR3 spans 13 amino acids. Deletions cut 4 bases from V and 1 base from J, with 7 bases between. CDR3 nucleotide sequence: TGTGCCAGCAGTTACAGGGAGAACACTGAAGCTTTCTTT. This translates into CASSYRENTEAFF.

The chain carries TRBV29-1 and TRBJ2-2, with 10 bases fitting TRBD2. Germline CDR1 and CDR2: SQVTM and ANQGSEA. This CDR3 comprises 16 residues. Trimming removed 4 bases from V and 0 bases from J; junction bases left unmatched: 5. In DNA form, the CDR3 reads TGCAGCGTTGTTGTTAGCGGGAGGTCGAACACCGGGGAGCTGTTTTTT. Amino acid sequence: CSVVVSGRSNTGELFF.

As to this clone: Within the sample, other DNA sequences also encode this same CDR3. The chain employs TRBV7-2 and TRBJ2-5; 7 bases match TRBD1. With V trimmed by 5 bases and J by 3 bases, 6 bases remained unmatched. This CDR3 has 14 residues. CDR1 and CDR2 from the germline V gene are SGHTA and FQGNSA. CDR3 DNA: TGTGCCAGCAGCCCACGGACAGGCGAAGAGACCCAGTACTTC. Amino acids: CASSPRTGEETQYF.

This clone has only a few counts. This chain joins TRBV7-8 and TRBJ1-1; D uncertain. Trimming removed 5 bases from V and 0 bases from J, with 13 bases in between. The CDR3 is 15 residues long. Germline V gene sequence: CDR1 SGHVS, CDR2 FQNEAQ. CDR3 region: CASSPWVRVNTEAFF. Here the CDR3 DNA reads TGTGCCAGCAGCCCGTGGGTCCGCGTGAACACTGAAGCTTTCTTT.

This rearrangement joins TRBV5-1 to TRBJ2-3; 9 bases agree with TRBD1. Germline V CDR1 and CDR2: SGHRS, YFSETQ. The CDR3 has 15 amino acids. The ends lost 4 bases at V and 4 bases at J; junction bases unmatched: 7. CDR3 loop: CASSPGDREPDTQYF. CDR3 bases: TGCGCCAGCAGCCCCGGGGACAGGGAGCCAGATACGCAGTATTTT.

V usage is TRBV6-1 and J usage is TRBJ1-2; 11 nucleotides match TRBD1. CDR1 is MNHNS, CDR2 SASEGT, per germline. CDR3 length: 13 residues. V dropped 8 bases and J dropped 4; count of bases not matched to a gene: 3. CDR3 loop: CASGQGAGYGYTF. The CDR3 DNA reads TGTGCCAGCGGACAGGGGGCGGGCTATGGCTACACCTTC.

The CDR3 DNA is TGTGCCTGGAGTGGTGGGAGACTAGCGGGAGGGCAGTACTTC. It yields the protein CAWSGGRLAGGQYF. V usage is TRBV30 and J usage is TRBJ2-4, with 14 positions matching TRBD2. The CDR3 runs 14 residues. Trimming took 1 base from V and 13 from J; bases not matched to a gene: 6. Germline V CDR1 and CDR2: GTSNPN, SVGIG (reference sequence).

J is TRBJ2-1 and V is TRBV4-2; D call uncertain. This CDR3 is 14 amino acids long. Germline V lookup: CDR1 LGHNA, CDR2 YNFKEQ. Trimming took off 1 base at V and 6 bases at J, with 10 bases between the two ends. CDR3 nucleotides: TGTGCCAGCAGCCAAGCCGGACCAATCAATGAGCAGTTCTTC. Protein product: CASSQAGPINEQFF.

The V call is TRBV10-3, the J call TRBJ2-1; 11 bases fit TRBD2. The V and J ends lost 3 bases and 14 bases, in that order; junction bases with no gene match: 12. The CDR3 runs 15 residues. Germline V gene sequence: CDR1 ENHRY, CDR2 SYGVKD. CDR3 sequence reads: CAISDGTSGSLKEFF. The CDR3, as DNA: TGTGCCATCAGTGACGGTACTAGCGGGAGCCTCAAAGAGTTCTTC.

This clone was seen a few times. The chain couples TRBV27 to TRBJ2-7, with a tentative D call TRBD1 (5 bases). Germline CDR1 MNHEY, CDR2 SMNVEV (reference sequence). This CDR3 comprises 12 residues. V was shortened by 3 bases and J by 4 bases, with 7 bases between the two germline ends. In DNA, the CDR3 is TGTGCCAGCAGTTTTAGGGGTTACGAGCAGTACTTC. Translating it yields CASSFRGYEQYF.

The J gene is TRBJ1-5, the V gene TRBV14; D is possibly TRBD1 (6 bases). The CDR3 has 15 amino acids. In germline, CDR1 is SGHDN, CDR2 FVKESK. The V gene lost 1 base and the J gene lost 7 bases, with 14 bases spanning the gap. The CDR3 loop is CASSQGSGVEQPQHF. The CDR3 coding sequence is TGTGCCAGCAGCCAAGGGTCAGGGGTCGAACAGCCCCAGCATTTT.

The chain recombines TRBV11-3 with TRBJ2-1; possibly TRBD2 for D (5 bases). V dropped 2 bases and J dropped 3 bases, with 8 bases sitting between them. The length of the CDR3 is 14 residues. Germline CDR1 SGHNT, CDR2 YENEEA. CDR3 in DNA: TGTGCCAGCAGCTTATACGGAGGCTACAATGAGCAGTTCTTC. Protein sequence: CASSLYGGYNEQFF.

The chain couples TRBV6-5 to TRBJ2-4; D unresolved. Trimming took 0 bases from V and 7 from J, leaving 10 bases between them. Germline V gene sequence: CDR1 MNHEY, CDR2 SVGAGI. This CDR3 spans 14 amino acids. DNA for the CDR3: TGTGCCAGCAGTTACTCGGCAGGTTTGAACATTCAGTACTTC. Protein sequence: CASSYSAGLNIQYF.

CDR3 in amino acids: CASSFFDRGWGYGYTF. DNA of the CDR3: TGTGCCAGCAGTTTCTTCGACAGGGGCTGGGGCTATGGCTACACCTTC. This chain links TRBV28 with TRBJ1-2, with TRBD1 matching over 8 bases. The CDR3 spans 16 residues. After removal of 3 bases from V and 4 bases from J, the junction contained 10 bases not matched to a gene. Germline V gene sequence: CDR1 MDHEN, CDR2 SYDVKM.